By share, the clone carrying this T cell receptor beta chain counts as medium-sized. These data come from a study of T cell changes during pregnancy in multiple sclerosis. CDR1 MGHRA and CDR2 YSYEKL come from the germline V gene. Deletions cut 8 bases from V and 0 bases from J, with 14 bases between. This CDR3 has 15 amino acids. Sequencing used immunoSEQ multiplex PCR; TCRdb keeps in-frame clones, though not all of them. Of about 81,000 clones listed, approximately 94% are singletons. J is TRBJ1-3 and V is TRBV4-1; no clear D. This TCR was sampled from a female donor with multiple sclerosis, enrolled in a pregnancy study. The sample in question was peripheral blood, obtained in the third trimester of pregnancy. CDR3 region: CASATSRGSGNTIYF. The CDR3, as DNA: TGCGCCAGCGCCACTTCGCGGGGCTCTGGAAACACCATATATTTT.